Each of the 13 T cell receptor beta chains below was sequenced from the same sample in a study of T cells after yellow fever vaccination (dated by TCRdb to about 2019). Per the publication, the treatment or condition label means: live attenuated yellow fever vaccine strain. Library construction relied on 5' RACE. Sequencing used an Illumina HiSeq 2500. TCRdb's own reprocessing of the public reads used fastp at Q25 and MiXCR and kept productive beta chains. Merged by CDR3 protein, the rows form single entries marked with the most common genes and DNA. This sample holds around 360,000 distinct CDR3 sequences; about 9.9% were observed only once. The ten largest clones capture roughly a sixth of the sample. Sequences were derived from PBMCs, sampled on the day of the first yellow fever vaccination. The receptors were sampled from a man aged 18 to 29 who received the YFV17D yellow fever vaccine.

This rearrangement joins TRBV12-3 or TRBV12-4 to TRBJ1-6; 7 nucleotides align to TRBD1. Trimming took 7 bases from V and 10 from J; bases not matched to a gene: 13. There are 15 residues in the CDR3. The CDR3 loop is CASTKRRQGRSPLHF. In DNA form, the CDR3 reads TGTGCCAGCACCAAACGGCGACAGGGAAGATCACCCCTCCACTTT.

This clonotype was seen more than once but under ten times. The chain joins TRBV5-1 to TRBJ2-5, with TRBD1 matching 11 bases. The trim removed 7 bases at V and 5 bases at J, leaving 7 bases unmatched. This CDR3 has 14 residues. Germline V gives CDR1 SGHRS, CDR2 YFSETQ. The CDR3 coding sequence is TGCGCCAGCGGCTGGACAGGGGGCAGGGAGACCCAGTACTTC. Protein: CASGWTGGRETQYF.

This clonotype was detected a few times. The V gene is TRBV11-2, the J gene TRBJ2-2; perhaps TRBD2 as D (5 bases). V lost 2 bases, J lost 0 bases, and 7 bases lay in between. CDR1 SGHAT and CDR2 FQNNGV come from the germline V gene. This CDR3 region has 15 residues. The DNA for the CDR3 is TGTGCCAGCAGCTTACCACTAGCGAACACCGGGGAGCTGTTTTTT. It codes for CASSLPLANTGELFF.

The chain uses TRBV16 and TRBJ2-7, with 7 positions matching TRBD1. The CDR3 loop spans 14 amino acids. V dropped 3 bases and J dropped 5; count of bases not matched to a gene: 7. Germline CDR1 and CDR2: KGHSY and FQNENV. The CDR3 is CASSQTGPTDEQYV. The CDR3 DNA reads as TGTGCCAGCAGCCAGACAGGGCCCACGGACGAGCAGTACGTC.

This clonotype was seen more than once but under ten times. The rearrangement joins TRBV20-1 to TRBJ1-4, with D uncertain. This CDR3 is 13 amino acids long. The ends were cut back, 4 bases at V and 0 bases at J, with 6 bases in the middle. The germline V gene encodes CDR1 DFQATT and CDR2 SNEGSKA (reference sequence). In DNA form, the CDR3 reads TGCAGTGCTATCAGTGCAACTAATGAAAAACTGTTTTTT. As protein: CSAISATNEKLFF.

This chain uses TRBV2 with TRBJ2-1, with D perhaps matching TRBD1 (8 bases). V gave up 4 bases and J gave up 8 bases, with 18 bases separating them. Germline CDR1 and CDR2: SNHLY and FYNNEI. This CDR3 comprises 15 residues. The CDR3 here is CASSVGQGGGDEQFF. The CDR3 DNA sequence: TGTGCCAGCAGTGTAGGACAGGGAGGGGGGGATGAGCAGTTCTTC. Full variable domain (remainder filled in from reference TRBV2 and TRBJ2-1): EPEVTQTPSHQVTQMGQEVILRCVPISNHLYFYWYRQILGQKVEFLVSFYNNEISEKSEIFDDQFSVERPDGSNFTLKIRSTKLEDSAMYFCASSVGQGGGDEQFFGPGTRLTVL.

This clonotype was seen only a few times. The chain is built from TRBV6-5 and TRBJ2-7; D is tentatively TRBD1 or TRBD2 (5 bases each). Germline assignment: CDR1 MNHEY and CDR2 SVGAGI. Trimming cost V 2 bases and J 3 bases, with 14 bases left between them. This CDR3 comprises 15 residues. The CDR3 sequence: CASSYVGGMIYEQYF. The CDR3 nucleotides read TGTGCCAGCAGTTACGTTGGGGGTATGATCTACGAGCAGTACTTC.

This clonotype was observed at least ten times. The V gene is TRBV10-3, the J gene TRBJ2-7; D is uncertain. V was clipped by 11 bases and J by 5 bases, with 16 bases between them. Germline CDR1 is ENHRY and CDR2 is SYGVKD. The CDR3 totals 12 residues. The chain's CDR3 is CASTGLGDEQYF. In DNA, the CDR3 is TGTGCCTCGACTGGCCTGGGCGACGAGCAGTACTTC.

The chain links TRBV4-1 to TRBJ2-7, with D possibly being TRBD1 (5 bases). Trimming stripped 1 base from V and 10 bases from J, with 11 bases between. The CDR3 loop spans 12 amino acids. The germline V gene encodes CDR1 MGHRA and CDR2 YSYEKL. The CDR3 coding sequence is TGCGCCAGCAGCCAAGTAACAGGAACACAGTACTTC. As protein: CASSQVTGTQYF.

This clonotype was counted between two and nine times. The chain carries TRBV20-1 and TRBJ2-3; 9 bases match TRBD2. The J segment lost 4 bases and the V segment lost 5 bases, leaving 10 bases of the junction unmatched. The CDR3 extends over 15 amino acids. The germline CDR1 and CDR2 sequences are DFQATT and SNEGSKA (reference sequence). CDR3 in amino acids: CSAHDPRGGADTQYF. In DNA form, the CDR3 reads TGCAGTGCTCACGACCCCCGCGGGGGGGCAGATACGCAGTATTTT.

V is TRBV7-9 and J is TRBJ1-2; D ambiguous. V was shortened by 2 bases and J by 7 bases, with 11 bases between the two germline ends. This CDR3 comprises 13 residues. In germline, CDR1 is SEHNR, CDR2 FQNEAQ (reference sequence). The CDR3 loop reads CASSLRPSGGYTF. The CDR3, as DNA: TGTGCCAGCAGCTTAAGACCCTCCGGTGGCTACACCTTC.

This clonotype was seen more than once but under ten times. The CDR3 protein is CAISEEPGQGIPNYGYTF. CDR3 coding DNA: TGTGCCATCAGTGAGGAACCGGGACAGGGGATACCTAACTATGGCTACACCTTC. V gene TRBV10-3 combines with J gene TRBJ1-2; 10 positions agree with TRBD1. Per the germline V gene, CDR1 is ENHRY and CDR2 is SYGVKD. After removal of 2 bases from V and 0 bases from J, the junction contained 9 bases not matched to a gene. This CDR3 region has 18 residues.

This clonotype was observed a handful of times. J is TRBJ1-1 and V is TRBV7-9; 7 bases align to TRBD1. This CDR3 spans 14 amino acids. Germline-derived CDR1 and CDR2 are SEHNR and FQNEAQ (reference sequence). The V segment lost 5 bases and the J segment 5 bases; nucleotides outside the gene matches: 8. In nucleotides, the CDR3 is TGTGCCAGCAGCCCGACAGGGAGGGAAACTGAAGCTTTCTTT. Translation gives CASSPTGRETEAFF.